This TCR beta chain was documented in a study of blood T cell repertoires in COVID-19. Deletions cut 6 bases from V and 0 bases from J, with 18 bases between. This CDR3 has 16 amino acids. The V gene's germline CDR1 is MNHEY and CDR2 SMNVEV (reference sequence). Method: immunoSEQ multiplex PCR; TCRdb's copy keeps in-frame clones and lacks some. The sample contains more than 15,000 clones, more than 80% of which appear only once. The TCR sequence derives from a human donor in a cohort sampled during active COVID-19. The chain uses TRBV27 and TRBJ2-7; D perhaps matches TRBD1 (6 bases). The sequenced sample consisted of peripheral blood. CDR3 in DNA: TGTGCCAGCAGACAAACAGGGACATTAGCCTCCTACGAGCAGTACTTC. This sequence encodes CASRQTGTLASYEQYF.